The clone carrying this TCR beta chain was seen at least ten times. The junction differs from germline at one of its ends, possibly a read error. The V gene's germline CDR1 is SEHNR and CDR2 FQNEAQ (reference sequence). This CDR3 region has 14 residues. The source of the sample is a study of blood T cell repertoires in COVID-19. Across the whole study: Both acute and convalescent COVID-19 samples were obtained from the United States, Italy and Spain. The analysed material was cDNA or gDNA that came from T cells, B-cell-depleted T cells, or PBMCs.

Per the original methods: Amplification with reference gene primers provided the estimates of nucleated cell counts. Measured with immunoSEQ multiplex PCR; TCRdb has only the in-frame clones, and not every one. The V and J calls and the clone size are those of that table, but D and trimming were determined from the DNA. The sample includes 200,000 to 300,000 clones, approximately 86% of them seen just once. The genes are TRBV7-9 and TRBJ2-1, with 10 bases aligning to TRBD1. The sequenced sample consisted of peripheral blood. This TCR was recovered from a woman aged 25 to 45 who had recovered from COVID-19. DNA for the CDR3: TGTGCCAGCAGCTTTACTATCGGACAGGGGGGAGGGATCTTC. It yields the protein CASSFTIGQGGGIF.